The sequence of this T cell receptor beta chain was determined in a study of blood T cell repertoires in COVID-19. About the research overall: T cells, B-cell-depleted T cells, or PBMCs supplied cDNA or gDNA.

The protocol was immunoSEQ multiplex PCR, while the TCRdb copy is restricted to in-frame clones and leaves out a portion. The sample has 350,000 to 400,000 clones; approximately 89% are singletons. Residents of about two dozen US areas, aged about 18 to 89 years, made up the participants. Cohort placement rested on clinical history that participants reported themselves. No more than 2 weeks before study entry, exposed participants had met a case of COVID-19. V lost 4 bases, J lost 5 bases, and 11 bases stayed unmatched. The CDR3 spans 15 residues. The germline gives CDR1 SGHRS, CDR2 YFSETQ. The source material was PBMCs or T cells enriched from blood (not recorded which). This TCR was sampled from a woman aged 35 to 49 who had been exposed to COVID-19. This chain uses TRBV5-1 with TRBJ2-7; 8 bases agree with TRBD2. Here the CDR3 DNA reads TGCGCCAGCAGCCAGTCCGGGACTAGGGCTGACGAGCAGTACTTC. Translating it yields CASSQSGTRADEQYF.